This entry lists 8 T cell receptor beta chains sequenced from one sample in a study of blood T cells in healthy people across ages. Through a sample-barcoded 5' primer and a J-beta primer mix, a second PCR was run for 7 to 11 cycles. TCRdb ran MiXCR on the 5' RACE reads and lists one entry per CDR3 protein. The sample has roughly 730,000 distinct CDR3 sequences, 45% to 70% seen once. Sequenced input: blood. These receptors were obtained from a man in his forties or fifties in good health.

The V call is TRBV6-1, the J call TRBJ1-2; D gene uncertain. V lost 6 bases and J lost 7, with 27 bases in between. CDR1 MNHNS and CDR2 SASEGT come from the germline V gene. CDR3 length equals 17 residues. The CDR3 is CASSSITTPGGCGGYTF. The DNA of the CDR3 is TGTGCCAGCAGCTCGATCACAACCCCAGGAGGGTGCGGTGGCTACACCTTC.

Only a few counts were recorded for this clonotype. V usage is TRBV4-3 and J usage is TRBJ2-4, with 9 bases matching TRBD1. The better agreement between TRBJ2-7 and the DNA end casts doubt on the J call. This CDR3 has 17 amino acids. Looked up from germline, CDR1 is LGHNA and CDR2 is YSLEER. The CDR3 spells CASSQDLVGQGSHEQYF. For the CDR3, the DNA is TGCGCCAGCAGCCAAGATCTCGTCGGACAGGGGTCCCACGAGCAGTACTTC.

This clonotype was found once. J is TRBJ1-4 and V is TRBV27; D possibly corresponds to TRBD1 (5 bases). The germline V gene has CDR1 MNHEY and CDR2 SMNVEV (reference sequence). The CDR3 totals 12 residues. V lost 8 bases and J 8 bases, leaving 12 bases between the germline ends. In DNA, the CDR3 is TGTGCCAGCGGGGGGTCCTGGGAAAAACTGTTTTTT. As protein: CASGGSWEKLFF.

The rearrangement joins TRBV6-5 to TRBJ2-5; TRBD2 agrees at 10 bases. V gave up 2 bases and J gave up 2 bases; unmatched junction bases: 5. Per the germline V gene, CDR1 is MNHEY and CDR2 is SVGAGI. The CDR3 totals 16 residues. In DNA form, the CDR3 reads TGTGCCAGCAGTTACGCGAGCGGGGGGGGGCAAGAGACCCAGTACTTC. Translated: CASSYASGGGQETQYF.

This clonotype was picked up a small number of times. The chain recombines TRBV28 with TRBJ2-6; D gene unclear. Deletions cut 3 bases from V and 4 bases from J, with 13 bases between. The CDR3 is 16 amino acids. Germline CDR1 MDHEN, CDR2 SYDVKM. This CDR3 is CASSFPLGFGANVLTF. The CDR3 coding sequence is TGTGCCAGCAGTTTCCCTCTGGGATTCGGGGCCAACGTCCTGACTTTC.

This clonotype has just a few counts. V is TRBV10-3 and J is TRBJ2-1; 9 bases fit TRBD2. Looked up from germline, CDR1 is ENHRY and CDR2 is SYGVKD. Trimming removed 1 base from V and 5 bases from J; junction bases left unmatched: 6. There are 16 residues in the CDR3. The CDR3, as DNA: TGTGCCATCAGTGAGTTAGCGGGAGAGGCCCACAATGAGCAGTTCTTC. This gives the protein CAISELAGEAHNEQFF.

The rearrangement joins TRBV11-2 to TRBJ1-2; 9 nucleotides agree with TRBD1. The germline V gene encodes CDR1 SGHAT and CDR2 FQNNGV. The CDR3 runs to 15 residues. Trimming at V came to 4 bases and at J to 6 bases, leaving 9 bases not matched to a gene. The CDR3 DNA is TGTGCCAGCAGCTCAACAGGGGGCCGTTGGGATGGCTACACCTTC. Translating it yields CASSSTGGRWDGYTF.

The sample holds many counts of this clonotype. The chain links TRBV5-1 to TRBJ2-4, with D possibly TRBD2 on 6 matching bases. Trimming removed 1 base at V and 2 bases at J, with 22 bases between. The CDR3 runs 19 residues. Germline V gene data show CDR1 as SGHRS and CDR2 as YFSETQ. The DNA for the CDR3 is TGCGCCAGCAGCTTGAATTCTCCTTGGTCGGAGGGCCCCAAAAACATTCAGTACTTC. Translated, it gives CASSLNSPWSEGPKNIQYF.